This T cell receptor beta chain emerged from a study of cytomegalovirus exposure and HLA in healthy donors. Background on the study: Earlier results showed 90 million to 120 million unique TCR beta sequences derived from about 179 million T cells.

This PCR relied on a set of 60 Vbeta primers and 13 Jbeta primers. Repertoires were generated with immunoSEQ multiplex PCR, while TCRdb's copy carries only in-frame clones and drops some. Of fewer than 200,000 clones listed, roughly 70% are singletons. Study results and limitations: In a later analysis, across HLA loci, associated TCR counts were highest for DRB1, lowest for HLA-C. In vitro work confirmed that three CMV-associated chains recognize CMV antigens.

The donors (healthy individuals) were bone marrow donors. The junction had 12 bases not matched to a gene; V was cut back by 3 bases and J by 5 bases. The germline V gene encodes CDR1 KGHSH and CDR2 LQKENI. The CDR3 has 16 amino acids. As to this clone: The antigen is unknown.

The sequence was collected from a woman aged 45 to 65 in good health and CMV-seropositive. The source material was PBMCs. V gene TRBV18 combines with J gene TRBJ2-5, with TRBD2 identical over 7 bases. CDR3 DNA sequence: TGTGCCAGCTCACCGAAGGGAGCGGGGCCGGCCGAGACCCAGTACTTC. The encoded protein is CASSPKGAGPAETQYF.